This TCR beta chain was retrieved from a study of blood T cell repertoires in COVID-19. Study background: PBMCs, B-cell-depleted T cells, or T cells provided the cDNA or gDNA that made up the material.

The CDR3 runs 14 residues. V dropped 5 bases and J dropped 4 bases, with 14 bases sitting between them. In germline, CDR1 is SGHTA, CDR2 FQGNSA. In the original processing: Reference gene primer amplification yielded estimated nucleated cell counts. Repertoires were generated with immunoSEQ multiplex PCR, while TCRdb's copy carries only in-frame clones and drops some. V and J calls and clone size are those listed in that table; D and trimming were worked out from the DNA. Of 140,000 to 150,000 clones listed, approximately 80% are singletons. The sequence derives from a man in his 70s who had recovered from COVID-19. The chain recombines TRBV7-2 with TRBJ2-5; weak D call: TRBD1 (5 bases). Sequences were obtained from peripheral blood. The CDR3 DNA sequence: TGTGCCAGCAGCCACCCTCCGCAGGGAGAGACCCAGTACTTC. This codes for CASSHPPQGETQYF.